These 19 T cell receptor beta chains were sequenced from one sample in a study of blood T cells in healthy people across ages. Using a J-beta primer mix together with a sample-barcoded 5' primer, a second PCR was run for about 6 to 11 cycles. Via MiXCR, TCRdb re-called the 5' RACE reads, giving one row per CDR3 protein. There are hundreds of thousands of distinct CDR3 sequences in the sample; 29% occur only once, and 17% lies in the top ten. Sequencing input: blood. All receptors come from an elderly woman in good health.

This clonotype was picked up many times. The genes are TRBV6-2 or TRBV6-3 and TRBJ2-5; TRBD1 is a possible D gene (6 bases). Germline assignment: CDR1 MNHEY and CDR2 SVGEGT. V dropped 7 bases and J dropped 3 bases, with 15 bases sitting between them. The CDR3 is 14 residues long. CDR3 amino acids: CASTIRDNKETQYF. CDR3 bases: TGTGCCAGCACAATCCGGGACAATAAAGAGACCCAGTACTTC.

This clonotype has only a few counts. This sequence joins TRBV3-1 and TRBJ1-4; 9 positions match TRBD1. Germline CDR1 LGHDT, CDR2 YNNKEL (reference sequence). The CDR3 totals 15 residues. V lost 3 bases, J lost 7 bases, and 6 bases stayed unmatched. In DNA, the CDR3 is TGTGCCAGCAGCCATTCGGACAGGGGAGGTGAAAAACTGTTTTTT. Residues: CASSHSDRGGEKLFF.

This clonotype was found many times. The genes are TRBV9 and TRBJ2-7; tentatively, D is TRBD1 (5 bases). Germline CDR1 SGDLS, CDR2 YYNGEE. This CDR3 is 14 amino acids long. V shed 4 bases and J shed 3 bases, with 14 bases lying between them. CDR3 protein: CASSRTVRDYEQYF. DNA of the CDR3: TGTGCCAGCAGCCGTACGGTCAGGGACTACGAGCAGTACTTC.

This clonotype was seen ten or more times. The rearrangement links TRBV3-1 to TRBJ2-3; 10 bases align to TRBD1. After removal of 6 bases from V and 1 base from J, the junction contained 1 base not matched to a gene. The germline CDR1 and CDR2 sequences are LGHDT and YNNKEL (reference sequence). CDR3 size: 14 residues. CDR3 sequence (DNA): TGTGCCAGCAGGACAGGGGGCCGCACAGATACGCAGTATTTT. Translated, it gives CASRTGGRTDTQYF.

The rearrangement links TRBV20-1 to TRBJ2-3; 8 bases align to TRBD2. The CDR3 has 15 amino acids. J was trimmed by 4 bases and V by 0 bases; bases with no gene match: 6. The germline gives CDR1 DFQATT, CDR2 SNEGSKA (reference sequence). The CDR3 nucleotides read TGCAGTGCTAGAGACCGGGAGGGCCCCCCAGATACGCAGTATTTT. Translated, it gives CSARDREGPPDTQYF.

On this clonotype itself: Being one base from a much bigger clone, this may be a read error. The gene calls are TRBV28 and TRBJ2-5; D unresolved. The length of the CDR3 is 12 residues. Between the trimmed V and J ends, which lost 4 bases and 11 bases, there was a span of 14 bases. From germline, CDR1 is MDHEN and CDR2 SYDVKM. CDR3 region: CASSYLSTEQYF. The CDR3 nucleotides read TGTGCCAGCAGTTATCTAAGTACTGAGCAGTACTTC.

Points on this clonotype: A much larger clone lies one base from this, so it may be a read error. The rearrangement joins TRBV6-1 to TRBJ2-5, with 10 positions matching TRBD1. Per the germline V gene, CDR1 is MNHNS and CDR2 is SASEGT. The CDR3 extends over 15 amino acids. The DNA of the CDR3 is TGTGCCAGCAGTGCCTCGACAGGGGGCCAAGGGACCCAGTACTTC. The encoded protein is CASSASTGGQGTQYF.

Details on this clonotype: Since a much larger clone is just one base distant, this may be a read error. This chain connects TRBV11-2 to TRBJ2-3; D perhaps matches TRBD1 (5 bases). This CDR3 comprises 14 residues. Germline V gene data show CDR1 as SGHAT and CDR2 as FQNNGV. The CDR3 spells CANSTQGVTDTQYF. In DNA, the CDR3 is TGTGCCAACAGCACCCAGGGCGTCACAGATACGCAGTATTTT. Full variable domain (rest looked up from reference TRBV11-2 and TRBJ2-3): EAGVAQSPRYKIIEKRQSVAFWCNPISGHATLYWYQQILGQGPKLLIQFQNNGVVDDSQLPKDRFSAERLKGVDSTLKIQPAKLEDSAVYLCANSTQGVTDTQYFGPGTRLTVL.

V and J are TRBV27 and TRBJ1-3; D gene ambiguous. The CDR3 covers 13 residues. Trimming left V 5 bases short and J 4 bases short, with 9 bases between. Germline CDR1 is MNHEY and CDR2 is SMNVEV (reference sequence). The CDR3 region has the DNA TGTGCCAGCAGTAGTAGGCTCGGAAACACCATATATTTT. Translation: CASSSRLGNTIYF.

This sequence joins TRBV12-3 or TRBV12-4 and TRBJ2-1; D call uncertain. This CDR3 comprises 10 residues. The V and J ends lost 3 bases and 9 bases respectively, with 3 bases between them. The CDR3 region is CASSLIEQFF. The CDR3 DNA reads TGTGCCAGCAGTTTGATTGAGCAGTTCTTC.

This clonotype has ten or more counts. V and J are TRBV20-1 and TRBJ1-5; TRBD1 agrees at 9 bases. After removal of 2 bases from V and 6 bases from J, the junction contained 5 bases not matched to a gene. CDR1 is DFQATT, CDR2 SNEGSKA, per germline (reference sequence). CDR3 length: 14 amino acids. CDR3: CSARLQGAGQPQHF. Here the CDR3 DNA reads TGCAGTGCTAGATTACAGGGGGCCGGTCAGCCCCAGCATTTT.

This clonotype appeared many times. V usage is TRBV4-3 and J usage is TRBJ2-3, with TRBD2 matching over 11 bases. V dropped 0 bases and J dropped 3; count of bases not matched to a gene: 8. Per germline, CDR1 LGHNA and CDR2 YSLEER. This CDR3 has 18 residues. CDR3 coding DNA: TGCGCCAGCAGCCAAGATTTGGTTCTAGCGGGGGGAACAGATACGCAGTATTTT. This gives the protein CASSQDLVLAGGTDTQYF.

Ten or more counts support this clonotype. The chain combines TRBV4-1 with TRBJ2-7; possibly TRBD1 for D (5 bases). Germline lookup yields CDR1 MGHRA and CDR2 YSYEKL. The CDR3 contains 15 residues. V was clipped by 0 bases and J by 4 bases, with 13 bases between them. CDR3 nucleotide sequence: TGCGCCAGCAGCCAAGACCAGGGCATTATTTACGAGCAGTACTTC. Encoded protein: CASSQDQGIIYEQYF.

This clonotype has only a few counts. This rearrangement joins TRBV20-1 to TRBJ1-4; D not certain. Per the germline V gene, CDR1 is DFQATT and CDR2 is SNEGSKA (reference sequence). Between the trimmed V and J ends, which lost 5 bases and 8 bases, there was a span of 18 bases. The CDR3 is 14 amino acids. CDR3 DNA sequence: TGCAGTGCTGTGAGGGTGAAGGGTCAAGAAAAACTGTTTTTT. Its translation is CSAVRVKGQEKLFF.

This clonotype was observed at least ten times. V usage is TRBV6-2 or TRBV6-3 and J usage is TRBJ2-1, with TRBD2 matching 8 bases. With 5 bases clipped from V and 7 bases from J, the junction kept 7 bases outside the gene matches. This CDR3 spans 14 amino acids. The germline gives CDR1 MNHEY, CDR2 SVGEGT. CDR3 DNA sequence: TGTGCCAGCAGTGTGAGCGGGGGTTGGAATGAGCAGTTCTTC. Protein product: CASSVSGGWNEQFF.

This clonotype was detected ten times or more. The J gene is TRBJ1-1, the V gene TRBV27, with D perhaps matching TRBD1 (6 bases). V lost 6 bases and J 0 bases, leaving 11 bases between the germline ends. Germline V CDR1 and CDR2: MNHEY, SMNVEV (reference sequence). The CDR3 is made up of 14 amino acids. CDR3 in amino acids: CASSLGGLNTEAFF. For the CDR3, the DNA is TGTGCCAGCAGCCTAGGGGGGTTGAACACTGAAGCTTTCTTT.

This clonotype was counted a few times. The chain is built from TRBV12-3 or TRBV12-4 and TRBJ2-4, with 8 bases aligning to TRBD1. The CDR3 runs 14 residues. V dropped 2 bases and J dropped 13; count of bases not matched to a gene: 10. The CDR3 loop is CASSLLQGANEQYF. The CDR3 coding sequence is TGTGCCAGCAGTTTACTCCAGGGGGCCAACGAACAGTACTTC.

This clonotype was seen repeatedly, ten times or more. The gene calls are TRBV6-5 and TRBJ1-6; 8 positions agree with TRBD1. Trimming cost V 5 bases and J 2 bases; bases outside gene matches: 2. The CDR3 spans 15 residues. Germline lookup yields CDR1 MNHEY and CDR2 SVGAGI. The CDR3 here is CASSRDRTYNSPLHF. The DNA for the CDR3 is TGTGCCAGCAGTCGGGACAGGACCTATAATTCACCCCTCCACTTT.

In the case of this clonotype: Possible read error: a much larger clone is one base away. The limits of the CDR3 on the DNA are not certain, so only TCRdb's listed CDR3 is given. This chain uses TRBV7-2 with TRBJ1-4. Both ends counted, the CDR3 spans 13 residues. Germline V gene lookup returns CDR1 SGHTA and CDR2 FQGNSA. The CDR3 sequence: CTSSFGSGEKLFF.